This T cell receptor beta chain is from a study of shared clonotypes between healthy human individuals. Across the study: The study used three CD4 naive, three CD4 memory, two CD8 naive and one CD8 memory plate per donor.

Notes on the study in general: It was expected that sequencing depth would affect clonotype sharing among donors.

Comment on this clone: Its antigen remains unidentified.

The DNA input per sorted-subset replicate PCR was roughly 180 ng, corresponding to around 30,000 T cell genomes. Libraries were prepared by immunoSEQ multiplex PCR; TCRdb keeps only in-frame clonotypes and omits some of them. The profile shows 2 million to 2.5 million clones, roughly 90% of them singletons. All donors qualified as healthy HIV-negative adults and had experienced no recent acute infections or vaccinations. CDR3 length: 15 residues. From germline, CDR1 is MGHRA and CDR2 YSYEKL. Trimming took 4 bases from V and 4 from J, leaving 16 bases between them. This rearrangement joins TRBV4-1 to TRBJ1-2; D gene unclear. This clonotype was sampled from a man younger than 35 in good health. Some clones in this sample may be carry-over from other donors' samples. Sequenced sample: naive CD4+ T cells from PBMCs. Subset noted: CD45RA+ positively selected. In DNA, the CDR3 is TGCGCCAGCAGCCGCAACAGCCCAGATGCCTATGGCTACACCTTC. Residues: CASSRNSPDAYGYTF.